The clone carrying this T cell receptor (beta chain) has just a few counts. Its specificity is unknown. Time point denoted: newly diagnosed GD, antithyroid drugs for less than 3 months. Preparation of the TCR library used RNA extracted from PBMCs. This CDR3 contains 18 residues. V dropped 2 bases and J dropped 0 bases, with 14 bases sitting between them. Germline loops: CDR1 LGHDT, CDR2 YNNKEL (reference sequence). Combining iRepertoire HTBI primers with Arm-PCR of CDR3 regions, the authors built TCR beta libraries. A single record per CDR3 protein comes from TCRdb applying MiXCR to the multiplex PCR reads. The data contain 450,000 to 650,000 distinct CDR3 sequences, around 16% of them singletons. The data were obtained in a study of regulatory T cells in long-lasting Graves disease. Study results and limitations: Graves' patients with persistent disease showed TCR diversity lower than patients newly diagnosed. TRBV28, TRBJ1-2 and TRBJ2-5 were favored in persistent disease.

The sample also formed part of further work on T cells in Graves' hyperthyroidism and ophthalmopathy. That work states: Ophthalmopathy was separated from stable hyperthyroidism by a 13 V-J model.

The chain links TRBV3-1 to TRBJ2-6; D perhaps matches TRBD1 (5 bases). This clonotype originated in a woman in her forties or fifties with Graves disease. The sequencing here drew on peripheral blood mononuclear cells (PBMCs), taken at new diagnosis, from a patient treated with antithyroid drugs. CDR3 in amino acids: CASSQPQGLFSGANVLTF. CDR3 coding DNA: TGTGCCAGCAGCCAACCGCAGGGCCTCTTCTCTGGGGCCAACGTCCTGACTTTC.